In this sample, the clone carrying this T cell receptor (beta chain) turned up a few times. Its matching antigen is unknown. Individual cDNA molecules each received unique molecular identifiers attached to them. MiXCR, applied by TCRdb to the 5' RACE reads, yields one record per CDR3 protein. The data hold approximately 70,000 distinct CDR3 sequences, with 10% to 12% observed a single time. This record belongs to a study of early T cells in non-severe SARS-CoV-2 infection. Whole-study context: Bulk RNA taken from unsorted whole blood was sequenced, leaving chains unpaired.

Study observations and caveats: Matches to VDJdb favored anti-spike CD8 responses and missed private and CD4 specificities.

The CDR3 has 13 amino acids. V gave up 4 bases and J gave up 7 bases, with 12 bases separating them. This TCR was sampled from an adult who was a healthcare worker with PCR-confirmed SARS-CoV-2 infection or an uninfected control (not recorded which). The sequencing here drew on whole blood, taken at baseline. The chain employs TRBV5-3 and TRBJ1-5, with D unclear. TRBV5-3 falls under the ORF class, with uncertain function. CDR3 region: CARSRRPGQPQHF. CDR3 DNA: TGTGCCAGAAGCCGCCGGCCTGGGCAGCCCCAGCATTTT.